This entry concerns a single T cell receptor (beta chain). Its antigen is currently unknown. This sample includes further DNA sequences coding for the same CDR3. CDR1 and CDR2 from the germline V gene are SGHVS and FQNEAQ. The CDR3 totals 14 residues. The V end lost 3 bases, the J end lost 0 bases, and 6 bases lay between the germline ends. This sample was taken from a study of cytotoxic CD8 clonotypes in ibrutinib-treated CLL. Study as a whole: Across samples, productive templates numbered approximately 260,000 and productive rearrangements reached 80,000 to 95,000 on average.

Sequencing used immunoSEQ multiplex PCR; TCRdb keeps in-frame clones, though not all of them. The table shows roughly 23,000 clones, with approximately 72% occurring only once. The study, taken as a whole, reports: Baseline levels were approached again at progression, after clonality had risen at ibrutinib response. At the start, clonality exceeded age-matched healthy donors and followed circulating CD8+ T-cell counts. The study sampled sustained-remission and progressing patients at different times.

The chain joins TRBV7-8 to TRBJ1-3; D might be TRBD1 (6 bases). The TCR originated in a human donor with chronic lymphocytic leukemia. Material: PBMCs, obtained before ibrutinib treatment. CDR3 sequence: CASSLTGSGNTIYF. CDR3 coding DNA: TGTGCCAGCAGCTTGACAGGCTCTGGAAACACCATATATTTT.